This T cell receptor beta chain was captured by sequencing in a study of blood T cell repertoires in COVID-19. Background on the study: Samples taken during acute and convalescent COVID-19 were collected in the United States, Italy and Spain. Sample material is recorded as cDNA or gDNA derived from T cells, B-cell-depleted T cells, or PBMCs.

Authors' processing steps: Estimates of nucleated cell counts were drawn from the amplification of reference gene primers. The protocol was immunoSEQ multiplex PCR, while the TCRdb copy is restricted to in-frame clones and leaves out a portion. V and J calls and clone size are as listed in that table; D and trimming were resolved from the DNA. The sample carries approximately 99,000 clones, approximately 83% recorded once. This CDR3 has 17 amino acids. Germline CDR1 and CDR2: SGHRS and YFSETQ. The V and J ends lost 0 bases and 6 bases, in that order; junction bases with no gene match: 8. This clone occurred once.

The origin of this receptor is a woman aged 70 to 79 with acute or convalescent COVID-19. The chain combines TRBV5-1 with TRBJ2-5; TRBD2 agrees at 13 bases. The sequenced material came from peripheral blood. CDR3 sequence reads: CASSLVPTSGGAKTQYF. The CDR3 DNA follows: TGCGCCAGCAGCTTGGTCCCCACTAGCGGGGGGGCGAAGACCCAGTACTTC.